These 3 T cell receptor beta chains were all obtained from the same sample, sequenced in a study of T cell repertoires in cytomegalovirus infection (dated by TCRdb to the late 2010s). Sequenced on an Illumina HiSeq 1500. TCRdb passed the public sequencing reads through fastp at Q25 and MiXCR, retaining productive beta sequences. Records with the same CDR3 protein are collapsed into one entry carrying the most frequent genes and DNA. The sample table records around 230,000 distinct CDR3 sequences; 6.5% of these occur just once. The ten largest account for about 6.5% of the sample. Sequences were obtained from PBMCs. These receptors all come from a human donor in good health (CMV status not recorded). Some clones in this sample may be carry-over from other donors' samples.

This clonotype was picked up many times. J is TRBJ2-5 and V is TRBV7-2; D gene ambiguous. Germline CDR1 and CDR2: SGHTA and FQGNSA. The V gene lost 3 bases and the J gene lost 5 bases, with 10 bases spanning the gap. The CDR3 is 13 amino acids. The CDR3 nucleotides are TGTGCCAGCAGCTTCCAGCTAGTGGAGACCCAGTACTTC. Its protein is CASSFQLVETQYF.

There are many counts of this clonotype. DNA for the CDR3: TGCAGCGTTGAGACCCGAGGACAGGGAGGCTCTGGGGCCAACGTCCTGACTTTC. Its translation: CSVETRGQGGSGANVLTF. V and J are TRBV29-1 and TRBJ2-6; 8 positions match TRBD1. The germline CDR1 and CDR2 sequences are SQVTM and ANQGSEA. The length of the CDR3 is 18 residues. Losses at the gene ends were 3 bases for V and 0 bases for J; bases not matched to a gene: 10.

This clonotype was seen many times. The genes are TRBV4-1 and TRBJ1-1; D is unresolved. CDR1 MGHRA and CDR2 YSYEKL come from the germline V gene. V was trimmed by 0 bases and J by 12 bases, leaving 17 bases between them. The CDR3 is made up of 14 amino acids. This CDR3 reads CASSQETGPTVTFF. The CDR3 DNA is TGCGCCAGCAGCCAAGAAACTGGCCCTACTGTCACTTTCTTT.